The next 13 T cell receptor beta chains were all read from a single sample in a study of vaccination and CD4 T cells after COVID-19. Regarding treatment: roughly 10-day PBMC culture with coronavirus spike peptide pools or control peptides (ViraFEST assay). These TCRs are of unknown antigen specificity. Cultured CD4+ T-cell DNA underwent Oncomine TCR Beta short-read sequencing. Each CDR3 protein is one row after TCRdb ran MiXCR on the PCR reads. The repertoire holds 15,000 or so distinct CDR3 sequences, 70% to 80% seen once, with under 25% in the top ten. Sequencing was done on a sample of CD4+ T cells from blood, cultured in vitro. All receptors come from a human donor who had recovered from COVID-19.

This chain connects TRBV24-1 to TRBJ2-1, with 13 bases fitting TRBD2. Germline V gives CDR1 KGHDR, CDR2 SFDVKD. Germline trimming cut 10 bases from V and 5 bases from J; bases unmatched to any gene: 4. The CDR3 has 14 amino acids. In nucleotides, the CDR3 is TGTGCCACTAAGGGGACTAGCGGGAACAATGAGCAGTTCTTC. As protein: CATKGTSGNNEQFF.

J is TRBJ2-2 and V is TRBV2; D uncertain. The CDR3 extends over 13 amino acids. Germline CDR1 is SNHLY and CDR2 is FYNNEI. The V end was cut by 7 bases, the J end by 6 bases, with 12 bases between. DNA for the CDR3: TGTGCCAGCATCGACGAGTACGCCGGGGAGCTGTTTTTT. It translates to CASIDEYAGELFF.

V and J are TRBV19 and TRBJ1-4; 7 positions match TRBD1. V was pared by 3 bases and J by 10 bases, with 2 bases of the junction left unmatched. The CDR3 totals 12 residues. CDR1 and CDR2 from the germline V gene are LNHDA and SQIVND (reference sequence). CDR3 sequence reads: CASSIAGGKLFF. CDR3 bases: TGTGCCAGTAGTATCGCAGGGGGAAAACTGTTTTTT.

This clonotype came up once. The rearrangement links TRBV28 to TRBJ2-1, with TRBD2 matching over 13 bases. The CDR3 extends over 18 amino acids. Unmatched junction bases numbered 15, after V lost 6 bases and J lost 7 bases. CDR1 is MDHEN and CDR2 is SYDVKM in the germline V gene. This chain's CDR3 is CASSDTLFGLAGANEQFF. DNA of the CDR3: TGTGCCAGCAGCGATACCTTATTTGGACTAGCGGGAGCAAATGAGCAGTTCTTC.

J is TRBJ1-1 and V is TRBV20-1; tentative D call: TRBD1 (6 bases). The CDR3 has 15 residues. Trimming shortened V by 6 bases and J by 1 base, and 18 bases separated the two germline ends. The germline CDR1 and CDR2 sequences are DFQATT and SNEGSKA (reference sequence). CDR3 residues: CSAASTGYANTEAFF. The CDR3, as DNA: TGCAGTGCCGCATCAACAGGGTACGCGAACACTGAAGCTTTCTTT.

The rearrangement links TRBV30 to TRBJ1-2; 9 bases are shared with TRBD1. Germline CDR1 and CDR2: GTSNPN and SVGIG (reference sequence). The CDR3 has 16 residues. V shed 0 bases, J shed 2 bases, and the junction held 7 bases outside the gene matches. CDR3 sequence: CAWSVVRDRANYGYTF. DNA for the CDR3: TGTGCCTGGAGTGTAGTCCGGGACAGGGCGAACTATGGCTACACCTTC.

This chain's CDR3 is CASSLQGQHRVSPLHF. Written as DNA, the CDR3 is TGTGCCAGCAGCTTACAGGGCCAACACAGGGTTTCACCCCTCCACTTT. The chain carries TRBV7-2 and TRBJ1-6; the D gene is possibly TRBD1 (6 bases). Trimming cost V 2 bases and J 9 bases, with 17 bases left between them. Per germline, CDR1 SGHTA and CDR2 FQGNSA. The CDR3 is 16 residues long.

The chain employs TRBV6-1 and TRBJ1-5; 8 nucleotides line up with TRBD1. With 6 bases clipped from V and 3 bases from J, the junction kept 10 bases outside the gene matches. Germline V gene sequence: CDR1 MNHNS, CDR2 SASEGT. The CDR3 consists of 16 residues. The CDR3 region is CASSPTGGHYNQPQHF. CDR3 DNA: TGTGCCAGCAGCCCTACAGGGGGTCATTACAATCAGCCCCAGCATTTT.

V is TRBV20-1 and J is TRBJ1-6; the D gene is possibly TRBD1 (5 bases). Between the trimmed V and J ends, which lost 2 bases and 8 bases, there was a span of 16 bases. CDR3 length equals 15 residues. CDR1 and CDR2 from the germline V gene are DFQATT and SNEGSKA (reference sequence). The CDR3 nucleotides read TGCAGTGCTAGACCTGCGGGGGTATCAGATTCACCCCTCCACTTT. Its translation: CSARPAGVSDSPLHF.

The chain links TRBV7-2 to TRBJ2-5; TRBD2 matches 12 bases. Trimming at V came to 7 bases and at J to 5 bases, leaving 11 bases not matched to a gene. CDR3 length: 16 amino acids. Germline V lookup: CDR1 SGHTA, CDR2 FQGNSA. The CDR3 DNA reads TGTGCCAGCACCCCCTCTCTAGCGGGAGGGAGGGAGACCCAGTACTTC. It translates to CASTPSLAGGRETQYF.

This chain links TRBV20-1 with TRBJ1-1, with 8 bases aligning to TRBD1. V lost 6 bases and J lost 5; bases outside the gene matches: 11. Germline values: CDR1 DFQATT, CDR2 SNEGSKA (reference sequence). The CDR3 sequence is 14 residues long. The CDR3 nucleotides read TGCAGTGCCGAAACTGGACAGGGAAGGACTGAAGCTTTCTTT. It codes for CSAETGQGRTEAFF.

This rearrangement joins TRBV6-5 to TRBJ2-7; 9 nucleotides agree with TRBD2. The CDR3 runs to 15 residues. The germline gives CDR1 MNHEY, CDR2 SVGAGI. J lost 4 bases, V lost 2 bases, and 6 bases had no gene match. The CDR3 here is CASSYAFSGSYEQYF. The CDR3 region has the DNA TGTGCCAGCAGTTACGCATTTAGCGGGAGTTACGAGCAGTACTTC.

The V call is TRBV24-1, the J call TRBJ1-5; tentative D call: TRBD1 (5 bases). This CDR3 region has 13 residues. Trimming shortened V by 5 bases and J by 2 bases, and 6 bases separated the two germline ends. CDR1 is KGHDR and CDR2 is SFDVKD in the germline V gene. CDR3 protein: CATSGRGNQPQHF. The CDR3 bases are TGTGCCACCAGTGGCAGGGGCAATCAGCCCCAGCATTTT.